What follows describes a single TCR beta chain. The data are from a study of T cell changes during pregnancy in multiple sclerosis. CDR1 is SGDLS, CDR2 YYNGEE, per germline. Trimming removed 3 bases from V and 7 bases from J, with 17 bases in between. The CDR3 is 15 amino acids. The repertoire was sequenced with immunoSEQ multiplex PCR; TCRdb's copy has only in-frame clones and lacks some. This table holds tens of thousands of clones, around 94% found once. The clonotype originates from a female donor with multiple sclerosis, enrolled in a pregnancy study. The J gene is TRBJ1-5, the V gene TRBV9; D perhaps matches TRBD1 (5 bases). The input for sequencing was peripheral blood, taken before pregnancy. The CDR3 region has the DNA TGTGCCAGCAGCGCGGGAGGGGCCCTCGCCCAGCCCCAGCATTTT. Protein sequence: CASSAGGALAQPQHF.